The clone carrying this T cell receptor beta chain has just a few counts. Its cognate antigen is unknown. With the Oncomine TCR Beta short-read assay, DNA from cultured CD4+ T cells was sequenced. TCRdb reprocessed the PCR reads via MiXCR and lists one record per CDR3 protein. The sample includes approximately 19,000 distinct CDR3 sequences, 56% of them seen just once. This sample is part of a study of vaccination and CD4 T cells after COVID-19. V lost 5 bases, J lost 7 bases, and 11 bases lay in between. In germline, CDR1 is LNHDA, CDR2 SQIVND (reference sequence). The CDR3 consists of 12 residues. Treatment defined: roughly ten-day PBMC culture with coronavirus spike peptide pools or control peptides (ViraFEST assay).

The J gene is TRBJ1-2, the V gene TRBV19; D remains unclear. Sequencing was performed on CD4+ T cells from blood, cultured in vitro. The TCR comes from a human donor who had recovered from COVID-19. The CDR3 DNA sequence: TGTGCCAGTAGTCTACGGACGGGTGGCTACACCTTC. It yields the protein CASSLRTGGYTF.